The rows below give T cell receptor beta chains drawn from one sample of a study of vaccination effects on CD4 cells after COVID-19. Which antigens these TCRs recognize remains unknown. The method was immunoSEQ multiplex PCR; TCRdb's version includes in-frame clones alone and lacks a portion of them. The table shows about 43,000 clones, with around 80% occurring only once. The sample in question was CD4+ T cells from PBMCs cultured with SARS-CoV-2 spike peptides, obtained before COVID-19 vaccination. Source of these receptors: a human donor who received a COVID-19 vaccine. The CDR3 runs from the conserved cysteine through the conserved F or W. The D gene is left open where the match is weak. Clone size is shown for a subset of rows, as once, few, many or a class of expanded clone.

abundance,d_gene,j_gene,v_gene,CDR3aa,CDR3nt
.,.,TRBJ2-5,TRBV5-1,CASSLASSEETQYF,TGCGCCAGCAGCTTGGCCTCCAGTGAAGAGACCCAGTACTTC
.,TRBD1,TRBJ1-5,TRBV19,CASSPPRWDSTYSNQPQHF,TGTGCCAGTAGTCCCCCTCGGTGGGACAGCACTTATAGCAATCAGCCCCAGCATTTT
.,TRBD1,TRBJ1-2,TRBV20-1,CSASKSGTGASNYGYTF,TGCAGTGCTAGTAAGTCCGGGACAGGGGCCTCCAACTATGGCTACACCTTC
.,.,TRBJ1-2,TRBV2,CASSFRYGYTF,TGTGCCAGCAGTTTCCGTTATGGCTACACCTTC
few,.,TRBJ2-1,TRBV5-1,CASSLTGNYNEQFF,TGCGCCAGCAGCCTTACCGGGAACTACAATGAGCAGTTCTTC
once,TRBD2,TRBJ2-5,TRBV4-1,CASSQQGSGGPATQYF,TGCGCCAGCAGCCAGCAGGGATCGGGGGGGCCAGCGACCCAGTACTTC
.,.,TRBJ1-6,TRBV5-1,CASSLEQVGNSPLHF,TGCGCCAGCAGCTTGGAACAGGTTGGCAACTCACCCCTCCACTTT
.,.,TRBJ2-5,TRBV18,CASSLYQETQYF,TGTGCCAGCTCATTGTACCAAGAGACCCAGTACTTC
.,TRBD1,TRBJ1-2,TRBV5-1,CASSPGTGAYGYTF,TGCGCCAGCAGTCCCGGGACAGGGGCCTATGGCTACACCTTC
.,TRBD1,TRBJ1-6,TRBV6-1,CASSEISGTAYNSPLHF,TGTGCCAGCAGTGAGATCAGCGGGACAGCTTATAATTCACCCCTCCACTTT
.,.,TRBJ2-6,TRBV6-5,CASSYDLSGANVLTF,TGTGCCAGCAGTTATGATCTCTCTGGGGCCAACGTCCTGACTTTC
few,TRBD1,TRBJ1-4,TRBV18,CASWAGGSEKLFF,TGTGCCAGCTGGGCAGGGGGCAGTGAAAAACTGTTTTTT
.,TRBD2,TRBJ2-3,TRBV5-1,CASSSGLVSSTDTQYF,TGCGCCAGCAGCTCCGGACTAGTTTCGAGCACAGATACGCAGTATTTT
once,.,TRBJ2-3,TRBV5-1,CASSLVRAAQADTQYF,TGCGCCAGCAGCTTGGTAAGGGCCGCCCAAGCAGATACGCAGTATTTT
few,.,TRBJ1-1,TRBV6-2/TRBV6-3,CASSYIGGGANTEAFF,TGTGCCAGCAGTTACATAGGGGGGGGCGCGAACACTGAAGCTTTCTTT
.,TRBD1,TRBJ1-2,TRBV5-6,CASSRTGGGYGYTF,TGTGCCAGCAGCCGGACAGGCGGGGGGTATGGCTACACCTTC
.,.,TRBJ1-5,TRBV4-3,CASSQEPVLSGVNQPQHF,TGCGCCAGCAGCCAAGAGCCAGTCTTGTCAGGGGTCAATCAGCCCCAGCATTTT
.,.,TRBJ2-1,TRBV6-5,CASRFGREQFF,TGTGCCAGCCGCTTCGGCCGTGAGCAGTTCTTC
once,.,TRBJ2-1,TRBV29-1,CSGTLGGHEQFF,TGCAGCGGTACCCTGGGGGGCCATGAGCAGTTCTTC
few,TRBD2,TRBJ2-1,TRBV7-2,CASSQSGGVYEQFF,TGTGCCAGCAGCCAAAGCGGGGGCGTTTATGAGCAGTTCTTC
.,TRBD1,TRBJ1-1,TRBV5-8,CASSRGQLNTEAFF,TGTGCCAGCAGCAGGGGACAGCTTAACACTGAAGCTTTCTTT
.,TRBD1,TRBJ1-5,TRBV6-2/TRBV6-3,CASSYTGTGNPFNQPQHF,TGTGCCAGCAGTTATACCGGGACAGGGAATCCCTTCAATCAGCCCCAGCATTTT
.,.,TRBJ2-3,TRBV5-6,CASTWGQVTDTQYF,TGTGCCAGCACCTGGGGACAAGTCACAGATACGCAGTATTTT
.,.,TRBJ2-3,TRBV18,CASSRGSEGDTQYF,TGTGCCAGCTCACGGGGGTCCGAGGGAGATACGCAGTATTTT
.,.,TRBJ1-2,TRBV19,CASSWAANYGYTF,TGTGCCAGTAGCTGGGCAGCTAACTATGGCTACACCTTC
.,.,TRBJ2-5,TRBV20-1,CSARSETQYF,TGCAGTGCTAGATCGGAGACCCAGTACTTC
.,.,TRBJ1-5,TRBV28,CASSLLQGHQHF,TGTGCCAGCAGTTTATTGCAGGGACATCAGCATTTT
few,.,TRBJ2-2,TRBV7-2,CASSLAFGGAGTGELFF,TGTGCCAGCAGCTTAGCTTTTGGGGGCGCGGGGACCGGGGAGCTGTTTTTT